The TCR beta chain under discussion was sequenced for a study of blood T cell repertoires in COVID-19. Across the study: Donors in the United States, Italy and Spain gave samples during acute or convalescent COVID-19. PBMCs, B-cell-depleted T cells, or T cells provided the cDNA or gDNA that made up the material.

As processed by the authors: Using reference gene primer amplification, nucleated cell counts were estimated. Some clones are missing from TCRdb's copy, which holds only in-frame ones; the method was immunoSEQ multiplex PCR. Clone size and the V and J calls come from that table; the DNA yielded D and trimming. The sample yields under 350,000 clones, around 87% seen once. The CDR3 is made up of 15 amino acids. Per germline, CDR1 MNHEY and CDR2 SVGAGI. V shed 6 bases and J shed 3 bases, with 16 bases lying between them. V and J are TRBV6-5 and TRBJ2-3; no clear D gene. The TCR was taken from a man aged 65-85 years with acute or convalescent COVID-19. Sequenced sample: peripheral blood. DNA of the CDR3: TGTGCCAGCAGCGAGGTGGATTCCGTAACAGATACGCAGTATTTT. Translated: CASSEVDSVTDTQYF.